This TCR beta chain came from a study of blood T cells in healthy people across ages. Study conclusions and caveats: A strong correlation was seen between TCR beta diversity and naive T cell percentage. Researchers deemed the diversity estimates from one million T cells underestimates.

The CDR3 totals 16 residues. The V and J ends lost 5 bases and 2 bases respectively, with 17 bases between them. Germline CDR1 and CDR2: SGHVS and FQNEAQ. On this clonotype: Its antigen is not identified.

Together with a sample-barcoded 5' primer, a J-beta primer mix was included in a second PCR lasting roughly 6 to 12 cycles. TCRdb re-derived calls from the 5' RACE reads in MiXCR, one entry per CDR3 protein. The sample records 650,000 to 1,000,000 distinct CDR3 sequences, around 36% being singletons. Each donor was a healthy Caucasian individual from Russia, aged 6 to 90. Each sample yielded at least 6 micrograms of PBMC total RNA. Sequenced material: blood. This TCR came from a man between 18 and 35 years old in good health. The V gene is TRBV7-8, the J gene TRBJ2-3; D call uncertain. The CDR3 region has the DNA TGTGCCAGCAGCCTCCCGGACGTCGAAATCACAGATACGCAGTATTTT. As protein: CASSLPDVEITDTQYF.